This T cell receptor beta chain was recovered during a study of PD-L1 blockade in urothelial cancer. Study-level information: Bladder-origin urothelial cancer in males described about 85% of the roughly 30 patients. Analyses were performed on blood at 3 weeks after treatment start (the second dose) and at 6 weeks.

Per germline, CDR1 SGHNT and CDR2 YYREEE (reference sequence). The CDR3 totals 18 residues. With 3 bases clipped from V and 4 bases from J, the junction kept 11 bases outside the gene matches. Assay used: immunoSEQ multiplex PCR; TCRdb lists only in-frame clones, some missing. Here the sample spans approximately 110,000 clones, about 85% being singletons. The V call is TRBV5-4, the J call TRBJ2-1, with 12 nucleotides matching TRBD2. This sequence was found in a man aged 45 to 65 with urothelial cancer. The input for sequencing was PBMCs, taken around atezolizumab (anti-PD-L1) treatment. The CDR3 DNA sequence: TGTGCCAGCAGCTCCGCAACTAGCGGGAGGCTATCTTACAATGAGCAGTTCTTC. It translates to CASSSATSGRLSYNEQFF.